The present entry profiles one T cell receptor (beta chain) with its context. The CDR3 length is 14 residues. CDR1 and CDR2 from the germline V gene are LNHDA and SQIVND (reference sequence). With 4 bases clipped from V and 7 bases from J, the junction kept 7 bases outside the gene matches. This entry is derived from a study of blood T cell repertoires in COVID-19. The overall study: PBMCs, B-cell-depleted T cells, or T cells provided the cDNA or gDNA that made up the material.

In the study's own analysis: Scientists estimated how many nucleated cells there were by amplifying reference gene primers. The repertoire was sequenced with immunoSEQ multiplex PCR; TCRdb's copy has only in-frame clones and lacks some. That table supplies the V and J calls and clone size; D and trimming were determined from the DNA. Of nearly 250,000 clones in the sample, about 80% were seen once. Sequenced input: peripheral blood. The receptor's source is a woman aged 80 or over with acute or convalescent COVID-19. The rearrangement joins TRBV19 to TRBJ1-5; 7 nucleotides agree with TRBD1. The CDR3 spells CASSRGGAGQPQHF. Here the CDR3 DNA reads TGTGCCAGTAGTAGAGGGGGCGCTGGGCAGCCCCAGCATTTT.